The present TCR beta chain was sequenced within a study of blood T cell repertoires in COVID-19 (dated by TCRdb to between 2020 and 2021). Study-level background: The collaborator samples originated in the United States, Italy and Spain and spanned the acute and convalescent phases of COVID-19. The material from the prospective study consisted of cDNA or gDNA derived from T cells, B-cell-depleted T cells, or PBMCs. Deeply sampled blood TCRbeta repertoires from subjects exposed to, actively infected with, or recovered from COVID-19 were included in the dataset. The repertoires were released in a freely available public database meant as a resource for research on the immune response to SARS-CoV-2. Samples were obtained from the ongoing ImmuneRACE study (first 160 participants) and from over a thousand subjects provided by 6 global collaborators. Nearly every sample came with metadata listing a de-identified subject ID, COVID-19 status, age in years and sex. Where HLA class I and class II types were available, the types were taken from metadata supplied by the sample provider, not from assay-based typing.

The immunoSEQ Assay, a bias-controlled multiplex PCR, was used to amplify TCRbeta CDR3 regions from genomic DNA. In the source study's methods: The number of nucleated cells in each sample was estimated from the amplification of reference gene primers within the assay. To quantify the absolute abundance of each unique TCRbeta CDR3 rearrangement, sequence reads were collapsed and filtered. For each sample, productive Simpson clonality was calculated as the square root of Simpson's diversity index across productive rearrangements. Imported from immuneACCESS, the table was reduced by TCRdb to in-frame sequences with V and J called. These copies leave out some clones; in studies compared against another copy, an unresolved V gene accounts for under half, and the cause of the remainder is not known. V and J calls and clone size are given by that table; D and trimming were obtained from the DNA. Across this sample there are over 150,000 clones, with about 85% seen only once. The top ten clonotypes cover approximately 6.9% of the sample.

With respect to this clone: Its antigen has not been determined. Per-base quality was not reported, and no clone a single base away is much larger than it.

From its cysteine to its phenylalanine, the CDR3 spans 15 amino acids. The CDR3 DNA has 45 bases and is translated from base 1. The germline ends are 15 bases apart after V is trimmed by 3 bases and J by 6 bases. Looking up the germline V gene yields CDR1 SGHAT and CDR2 FQNNGV. Broader findings and caveats from the paper: The quantity of clinical and demographic metadata differed by source and by participant and was supplied without curation.

In Seattle, one collaborating source enrolled patients while the infection was active and tracked those patients longitudinally over the course of disease. Each collaborating institution followed its own protocols to collect whole blood in K2EDTA tubes. For TCRbeta analysis, collaborator samples were shipped as frozen whole blood, as isolated PBMCs, or as DNA extracted from either sample type. Sequencing was carried out using peripheral blood. The TCR comes from a man aged 80 or over with COVID-19, enrolled during active disease. Recombination linked TRBV11-2 to TRBJ2-1; tentative D gene TRBD1, with 6 bases matching. The CDR3 amino acid sequence is: CASSLKGQPSNEQFF. The DNA sequence is as follows: TGTGCCAGCAGCTTGAAAGGACAGCCCTCCAATGAGCAGTTCTTC.